This T cell receptor beta chain was recovered during a study of blood T cell repertoires in COVID-19. Those who participated ranged in age from about 18 to 89 years and resided in approximately 23 US areas. In assigning cohorts, the study relied on participant-reported clinical history. In the authors' methods: Amplifying reference gene primers gave estimates of nucleated cell counts. Assay: immunoSEQ multiplex PCR; the TCRdb copy retains only in-frame clones and omits some. V and J calls and clone size are as listed in that table; D and trimming were resolved from the DNA. Of roughly 300,000 clones detected, around 85% appear once; the ten largest clones hold 4% to 5%. Germline lookup yields CDR1 LGHDT and CDR2 YNNKEL (reference sequence). V lost 4 bases to trimming and J lost 2 bases, with 12 bases between them. The length of the CDR3 is 14 residues.

Sequenced sample: PBMCs or T cells enriched from blood (not recorded which). The genes are TRBV3-1 (or the pseudogene TRBV3-2) and TRBJ2-7, with D possibly TRBD1 on 6 matching bases. The sequence was obtained from a woman in her 40s with acute COVID-19. DNA of the CDR3: TGTGCCAGCAGCCGGGGACAAAACACCTACGAGCAGTACTTC. This codes for CASSRGQNTYEQYF.